This paragraph covers one T cell receptor (beta chain) sequence. Its matching antigen is unknown. The data originate from a study of T-cell memory formation after mild COVID-19. Study-level findings and limits: Clones that contracted from day 15 to 85 had balanced CD4/CD8; later expanders were CD4+ biased.

Per germline, CDR1 SGHVS and CDR2 FQNEAQ. Trimming left V 5 bases short and J 3 bases short, with 26 bases between. This CDR3 has 19 amino acids. TCRdb analysed the 5' RACE reads with MiXCR anew, one entry per CDR3 protein. The data show 300,000 to 350,000 distinct CDR3 sequences, roughly a fifth seen once. This TCR came from a man younger than 35 who had mild COVID-19 (a few samples of this study predate the infection). Cell type and time point are not known. The chain uses TRBV7-8 and TRBJ1-5; D is undetermined. The sample was PBMCs or a T cell subset sorted from them (not recorded which). CDR3 nucleotides: TGTGCCAGCAGCCCACCCCCCCACGACCTCCTTCAGATCAATCAGCCCCAGCATTTT. Protein sequence: CASSPPPHDLLQINQPQHF.